The entry that follows covers one TCR beta chain sequence. TCRdb independently ran MiXCR on the 5' RACE reads; one entry per CDR3 protein. The sample contains around 52,000 distinct CDR3 sequences, 9.5% to 13% of which appear only once. Trimming cost V 5 bases and J 8 bases; bases outside gene matches: 8. CDR3 length: 14 amino acids. Looked up from germline, CDR1 is SQVTM and CDR2 is ANQGSEA. This entry belongs to a study of early T cells in non-severe SARS-CoV-2 infection. Turning to the study itself: The authors sequenced bulk RNA from unsorted whole blood, leaving chains unpaired.

The sequence was obtained from an adult who was a healthcare worker with PCR-confirmed SARS-CoV-2 infection or an uninfected control (not recorded which). The rearrangement uses TRBV29-1 and TRBJ2-1; 11 bases agree with TRBD2. Sequencing was done on a sample of whole blood. DNA for the CDR3: TGCAGCGTTCTCACTAGCGGGAGTAGTGATGAGCAGTTCTTC. It is translated as CSVLTSGSSDEQFF.